These T cell receptor beta chains were read from a single sample in a study of a mutant IDH1 vaccine in newly diagnosed glioma. No antigen is known for these receptors. The assay was immunoSEQ multiplex PCR, and TCRdb's table has in-frame clones only and misses some. The data show roughly 28,000 clones, with approximately 79% seen just once and approximately 7% held by the top ten. The specimen was PBMCs, collected from a glioma patient whose treatment included an IDH1 peptide vaccine. These TCRs come from a man aged 40-55 years with glioma. Some clones in this sample may be carry-over from other donors' samples. Each CDR3 is given with its conserved first and last residue. Each record gives: V gene, J gene, D gene, clone size, CDR3 protein, CDR3 DNA. The D gene is left open where the match is weak. The size of a clone is reported for some rows only, either as once, few or many, or as a class for expanded clones.

V gene: TRBV5-1
J gene: TRBJ2-7
D gene: .
clone size: .
CDR3 protein: CASTGTHSYEQYF
CDR3 DNA: TGCGCCAGCACCGGGACACACTCCTACGAGCAGTACTTC

V gene: TRBV4-3
J gene: TRBJ2-7
D gene: .
clone size: .
CDR3 protein: CASSQTAGVEYEQYF
CDR3 DNA: TGCGCCAGCAGCCAAACGGCAGGGGTGGAATACGAGCAGTACTTC

V gene: TRBV14
J gene: TRBJ1-4
D gene: .
clone size: few
CDR3 protein: CASSQDTWGQGEKLFF
CDR3 DNA: TGTGCCAGCAGCCAAGATACTTGGGGTCAGGGTGAAAAACTGTTTTTT

V gene: TRBV4-1
J gene: TRBJ1-2
D gene: .
clone size: .
CDR3 protein: CASSQPGTFTRAGENYGYTF
CDR3 DNA: TGCGCCAGCAGCCAGCCTGGGACCTTTACGAGGGCTGGAGAGAACTATGGCTACACCTTC

V gene: TRBV7-2
J gene: TRBJ2-4
D gene: .
clone size: .
CDR3 protein: CASSLILSANIQYF
CDR3 DNA: TGTGCCAGCAGCTTAATCCTCTCCGCAAACATTCAGTACTTC

V gene: TRBV2
J gene: TRBJ1-6
D gene: .
clone size: .
CDR3 protein: CASKRGSAPSPLHF
CDR3 DNA: TGTGCCAGCAAAAGGGGATCGGCTCCTTCACCCCTCCACTTT

V gene: TRBV11-2
J gene: TRBJ1-4
D gene: TRBD1
clone size: .
CDR3 protein: CASSPYWTGGREKLFF
CDR3 DNA: TGTGCCAGCAGCCCATACTGGACAGGGGGCAGGGAAAAACTGTTTTTT

V gene: TRBV11-2
J gene: TRBJ1-1
D gene: TRBD1
clone size: .
CDR3 protein: CASSSDRGHTEAFF
CDR3 DNA: TGTGCCAGCAGCTCGGACAGGGGGCACACTGAAGCTTTCTTT

V gene: TRBV5-1
J gene: TRBJ1-6
D gene: TRBD1
clone size: .
CDR3 protein: CASSFGQGAIGSPLHF
CDR3 DNA: TGCGCCAGCAGCTTCGGCCAGGGGGCGATCGGATCACCCCTCCACTTT

V gene: TRBV6-1
J gene: TRBJ1-2
D gene: .
clone size: .
CDR3 protein: CASSEGGDFYGYTF
CDR3 DNA: TGTGCCAGCAGTGAAGGGGGGGACTTTTATGGCTACACCTTC

V gene: TRBV19
J gene: TRBJ1-2
D gene: .
clone size: few
CDR3 protein: CASSTWSGWGYTF
CDR3 DNA: TGTGCCAGTAGTACCTGGTCCGGTTGGGGCTACACCTTC

V gene: TRBV30
J gene: TRBJ2-7
D gene: .
clone size: .
CDR3 protein: CAWTDGRYEQYF
CDR3 DNA: TGTGCCTGGACTGATGGGCGCTACGAGCAGTACTTC

V gene: TRBV5-4
J gene: TRBJ2-3
D gene: TRBD2
clone size: .
CDR3 protein: CASSRSGGSTDTQYF
CDR3 DNA: TGTGCCAGCAGTCGTAGCGGGGGAAGCACAGATACGCAGTATTTT

V gene: TRBV7-2
J gene: TRBJ2-7
D gene: TRBD1
clone size: .
CDR3 protein: CASSYGTGYYEQYF
CDR3 DNA: TGTGCCAGCAGCTACGGGACAGGGTACTACGAGCAGTACTTC

V gene: TRBV7-9
J gene: TRBJ1-2
D gene: TRBD1
clone size: .
CDR3 protein: CASSSGQGYGYTF
CDR3 DNA: TGTGCCAGCAGCTCGGGACAGGGGTATGGCTACACCTTC

V gene: TRBV6-5
J gene: TRBJ2-7
D gene: TRBD2
clone size: .
CDR3 protein: CASSSGGADEQYF
CDR3 DNA: TGTGCCAGCAGCAGCGGGGGGGCTGACGAGCAGTACTTC

V gene: TRBV6-5
J gene: TRBJ2-5
D gene: .
clone size: .
CDR3 protein: CASSYPSGGQETQYF
CDR3 DNA: TGTGCCAGCAGTTACCCCTCCGGAGGGCAAGAGACCCAGTACTTC

V gene: TRBV4-2
J gene: TRBJ1-1
D gene: TRBD1
clone size: .
CDR3 protein: CASSQDTGFGQGTRRAFF
CDR3 DNA: TGTGCCAGCAGCCAAGATACGGGGTTCGGACAGGGAACAAGAAGAGCTTTCTTT

V gene: TRBV5-1
J gene: TRBJ1-2
D gene: .
clone size: .
CDR3 protein: CASSLQPTNYGYTF
CDR3 DNA: TGCGCCAGCAGCTTGCAACCGACCAACTATGGCTACACCTTC

V gene: TRBV30
J gene: TRBJ2-5
D gene: .
clone size: .
CDR3 protein: CAWSARDAQETQYF
CDR3 DNA: TGTGCCTGGAGTGCTAGGGACGCGCAAGAGACCCAGTACTTC

V gene: TRBV5-4
J gene: TRBJ2-3
D gene: .
clone size: once
CDR3 protein: CASNSRGGTQYF
CDR3 DNA: TGTGCCAGCAACTCCCGGGGTGGTACGCAGTATTTT

V gene: TRBV12-5
J gene: TRBJ1-1
D gene: .
clone size: .
CDR3 protein: CASGLEAGYTEAFF
CDR3 DNA: TGTGCTAGTGGTTTGGAGGCGGGATACACTGAAGCTTTCTTT

V gene: TRBV7-9
J gene: TRBJ2-2
D gene: TRBD1
clone size: .
CDR3 protein: CASSPTPGGAGTGELFF
CDR3 DNA: TGTGCCAGCAGCCCAACACCAGGGGGCGCGGGCACCGGGGAGCTGTTTTTT

V gene: TRBV2
J gene: TRBJ1-2
D gene: TRBD1
clone size: .
CDR3 protein: CASSDRQGPNYGYTF
CDR3 DNA: TGTGCCAGCAGCGACCGACAGGGCCCTAACTATGGCTACACCTTC

V gene: TRBV4-2
J gene: TRBJ1-5
D gene: TRBD1
clone size: .
CDR3 protein: CASSRVTGGSQQPQHF
CDR3 DNA: TGTGCCAGCAGCCGAGTAACAGGGGGCTCTCAACAGCCCCAGCATTTT

V gene: TRBV28
J gene: TRBJ1-2
D gene: .
clone size: .
CDR3 protein: CASSLTGDLTYGYTF
CDR3 DNA: TGTGCCAGCAGTTTAACGGGGGACCTTACCTATGGCTACACCTTC

V gene: TRBV10-1
J gene: TRBJ1-2
D gene: .
clone size: few
CDR3 protein: CASSESGRNYGYTF
CDR3 DNA: TGCGCCAGCAGTGAGTCAGGCAGAAACTATGGCTACACCTTC

V gene: TRBV11-3
J gene: TRBJ2-7
D gene: TRBD1
clone size: .
CDR3 protein: CASSRGQVYEQYF
CDR3 DNA: TGTGCCAGCAGCCGCGGACAGGTATACGAGCAGTACTTC

V gene: TRBV19
J gene: TRBJ1-1
D gene: .
clone size: .
CDR3 protein: CASSINRDTEAFF
CDR3 DNA: TGTGCCAGTAGTATCAACCGGGACACTGAAGCTTTCTTT

V gene: TRBV5-1
J gene: TRBJ2-1
D gene: TRBD1
clone size: .
CDR3 protein: CASRPRDRPYNEQFF
CDR3 DNA: TGCGCCAGCCGCCCCCGGGACAGGCCTTACAATGAGCAGTTCTTC

V gene: TRBV28
J gene: TRBJ1-3
D gene: .
clone size: few
CDR3 protein: CASSKPRTVRAGNTIYF
CDR3 DNA: TGTGCCAGCAGCAAGCCCAGGACGGTTCGTGCTGGAAACACCATATATTTT

V gene: TRBV10-2
J gene: TRBJ2-5
D gene: .
clone size: .
CDR3 protein: CASSFRGAQETQYF
CDR3 DNA: TGCGCCAGCAGTTTCCGGGGGGCACAAGAGACCCAGTACTTC

V gene: TRBV5-1
J gene: TRBJ2-5
D gene: .
clone size: .
CDR3 protein: CASADLAGTAQYF
CDR3 DNA: TGCGCCAGCGCGGATTTGGCGGGGACGGCCCAGTACTTC

V gene: TRBV5-4
J gene: TRBJ2-7
D gene: TRBD1
clone size: .
CDR3 protein: CASSLDRGAYYEQYF
CDR3 DNA: TGTGCCAGCAGCCTGGACAGGGGTGCGTACTACGAGCAGTACTTC

V gene: TRBV18
J gene: TRBJ1-4
D gene: .
clone size: .
CDR3 protein: CASSLYSGFEEKLFF
CDR3 DNA: TGTGCCAGCTCACTATATTCTGGATTCGAGGAAAAACTGTTTTTT

V gene: TRBV6-6
J gene: TRBJ1-5
D gene: TRBD1
clone size: .
CDR3 protein: CASSDRTGGRQPQHF
CDR3 DNA: TGTGCCAGCAGTGATCGTACAGGGGGACGCCAGCCCCAGCATTTT